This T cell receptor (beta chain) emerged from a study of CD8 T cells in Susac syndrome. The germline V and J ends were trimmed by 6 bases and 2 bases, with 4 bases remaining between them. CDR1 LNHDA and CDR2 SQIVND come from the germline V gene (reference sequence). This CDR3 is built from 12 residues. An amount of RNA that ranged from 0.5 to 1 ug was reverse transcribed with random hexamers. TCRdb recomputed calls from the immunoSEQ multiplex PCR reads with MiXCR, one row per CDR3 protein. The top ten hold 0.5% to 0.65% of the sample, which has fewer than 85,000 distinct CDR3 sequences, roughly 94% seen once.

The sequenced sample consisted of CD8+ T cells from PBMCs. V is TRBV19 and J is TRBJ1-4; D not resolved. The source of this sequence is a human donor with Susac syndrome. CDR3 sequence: CASRETNEKLFF. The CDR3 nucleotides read TGTGCCAGTAGGGAGACTAATGAAAAACTGTTTTTT.